The 8 T cell receptor beta chains presented below share a single source sample, sequenced in a study of cytomegalovirus exposure and HLA in healthy donors. A multiplex PCR was run with 60 Vbeta primers and 13 Jbeta primers. Assay: immunoSEQ multiplex PCR; the TCRdb copy retains only in-frame clones and omits some. The table records about 93,000 clones, roughly 63% of them present only once. The sequenced material came from PBMCs. The receptors were sampled from a boy aged 10-17 years in good health and CMV-seropositive.

The rearrangement links TRBV5-1 to TRBJ2-1, with TRBD1 as a possible D gene (5 bases). Deletions cut 4 bases from V and 9 bases from J, with 17 bases between. The CDR3 is 14 residues long. Germline CDR1 SGHRS, CDR2 YFSETQ. The CDR3 sequence: CASSPTYLRGEQFF. The CDR3 region has the DNA TGCGCCAGCAGCCCGACCTACTTAAGGGGTGAGCAGTTCTTC.

This clone was seen only a few times. This chain connects TRBV11-3 to TRBJ2-6; D perhaps matches TRBD1 (6 bases). Trimming pared 5 bases from V and 0 bases from J, leaving 14 bases between. CDR3 size: 17 residues. CDR1 and CDR2 (germline): SGHNT, YENEEA. The CDR3 DNA follows: TGTGCCAGCAGCGTAGGAAGGGGGAACTCTGGGGCCAACGTCCTGACTTTC. Translating it yields CASSVGRGNSGANVLTF.

The gene calls are TRBV7-2 and TRBJ2-7, with 10 bases that match TRBD1. This CDR3 contains 15 residues. The germline gives CDR1 SGHTA, CDR2 FQGNSA. Trimming at V came to 1 base and at J to 7 bases, leaving 7 bases not matched to a gene. The CDR3, as DNA: TGTGCCAGCAGCTTAGTGACAGGGGGCGGTTGGGAGCAGTACTTC. Translation gives CASSLVTGGGWEQYF.

The J gene is TRBJ1-3, the V gene TRBV6-5, with 7 positions matching TRBD1. Germline V CDR1 and CDR2: MNHEY, SVGAGI. The CDR3 is 15 amino acids. With 2 bases clipped from V and 4 bases from J, the junction kept 5 bases outside the gene matches. The CDR3 reads CASSYEGAVGNTIYF. The CDR3 coding sequence is TGTGCCAGCAGTTACGAGGGGGCTGTGGGAAACACCATATATTTT.

The J gene is TRBJ1-2, the V gene TRBV6-1; 8 bases map to TRBD1. This CDR3 is built from 12 residues. Trimming at V came to 4 bases and at J to 8 bases, leaving 3 bases not matched to a gene. Germline CDR1 is MNHNS and CDR2 is SASEGT. The DNA of the CDR3 is TGTGCCAGCAGTGTGACAGGGGTGGGCTACACCTTC. Protein sequence: CASSVTGVGYTF.

The rearrangement links TRBV6-1 to TRBJ1-2; D remains unclear. Trimming left V 7 bases short and J 4 bases short, with 19 bases between. Germline V gene lookup returns CDR1 MNHNS and CDR2 SASEGT. The CDR3 covers 15 residues. The CDR3 loop reads CASINLTDIPYGYTF. The CDR3 bases are TGTGCCAGCATCAACCTAACAGATATACCCTATGGCTACACCTTC.

CDR3 residues: CSVGKGTGGYNEQFF. CDR3 coding DNA: TGCAGCGTTGGAAAGGGGACAGGGGGCTACAATGAGCAGTTCTTC. The chain joins TRBV29-1 to TRBJ2-1; 11 bases agree with TRBD1. Per the germline V gene, CDR1 is SQVTM and CDR2 is ANQGSEA. The CDR3 contains 15 residues. V trimming: 4 bases; J trimming: 3 bases; junction bases outside the gene matches: 5.

The chain couples TRBV27 to TRBJ2-5; 8 bases map to TRBD1. Trimming removed 2 bases from V and 5 bases from J; junction bases left unmatched: 4. This CDR3 is 14 amino acids long. CDR1 is MNHEY, CDR2 SMNVEV, per germline (reference sequence). The CDR3 sequence: CASSLDRGGETQYF. As DNA, the CDR3 is TGTGCCAGCAGTTTAGACAGGGGAGGCGAGACCCAGTACTTC.